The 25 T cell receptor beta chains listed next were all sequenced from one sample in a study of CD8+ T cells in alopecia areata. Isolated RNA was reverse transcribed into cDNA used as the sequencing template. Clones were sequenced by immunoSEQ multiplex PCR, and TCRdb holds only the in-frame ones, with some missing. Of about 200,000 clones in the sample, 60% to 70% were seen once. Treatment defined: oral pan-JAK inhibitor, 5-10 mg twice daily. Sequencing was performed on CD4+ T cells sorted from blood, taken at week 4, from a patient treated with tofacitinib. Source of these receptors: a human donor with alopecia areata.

The CDR3 region has the DNA TGTGCCTGGAGCGGGGTTCACACCGGGGAGCTGTTTTTT. As protein: CAWSGVHTGELFF. This chain connects TRBV30 to TRBJ2-2, with D tentatively TRBD2 (5 bases). Trimming removed 3 bases at V and 3 bases at J, with 8 bases between. The CDR3 loop spans 13 amino acids. Germline loops: CDR1 GTSNPN, CDR2 SVGIG (reference sequence).

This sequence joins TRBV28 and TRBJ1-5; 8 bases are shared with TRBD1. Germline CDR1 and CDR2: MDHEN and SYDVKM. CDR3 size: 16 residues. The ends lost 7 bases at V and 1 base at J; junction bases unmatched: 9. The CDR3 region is CASTLGTGVSNQPQHF. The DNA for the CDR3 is TGTGCCAGCACCCTTGGGACAGGAGTCAGCAATCAGCCCCAGCATTTT.

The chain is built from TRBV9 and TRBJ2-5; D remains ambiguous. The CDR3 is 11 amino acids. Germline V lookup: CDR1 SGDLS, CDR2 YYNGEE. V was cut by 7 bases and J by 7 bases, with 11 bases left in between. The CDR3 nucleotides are TGTGCCAGCTCCGCTGAAAGGACCCAGTACTTC. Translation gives CASSAERTQYF.

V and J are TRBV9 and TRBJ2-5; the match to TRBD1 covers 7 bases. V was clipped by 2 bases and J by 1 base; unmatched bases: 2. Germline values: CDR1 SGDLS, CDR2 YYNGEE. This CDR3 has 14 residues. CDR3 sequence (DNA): TGTGCCAGCAGCGTTTCAGGGGGCCAAGAGACCCAGTACTTC. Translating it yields CASSVSGGQETQYF. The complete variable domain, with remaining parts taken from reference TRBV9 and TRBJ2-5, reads DSGVTQTPKHLITATGQRVTLRCSPRSGDLSVYWYQQSLDQGLQFLIQYYNGEERAKGNILERFSAQQFPDLHSELNLSSLELGDSALYFCASSVSGGQETQYFGPGTRLLVL.

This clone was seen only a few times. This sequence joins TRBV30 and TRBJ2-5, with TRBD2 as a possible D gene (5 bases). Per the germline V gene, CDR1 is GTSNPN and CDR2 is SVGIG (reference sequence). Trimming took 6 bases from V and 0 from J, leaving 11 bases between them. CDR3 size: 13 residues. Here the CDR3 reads CACQRMNQETQYF. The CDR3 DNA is TGTGCCTGCCAGCGGATGAACCAAGAGACCCAGTACTTC.

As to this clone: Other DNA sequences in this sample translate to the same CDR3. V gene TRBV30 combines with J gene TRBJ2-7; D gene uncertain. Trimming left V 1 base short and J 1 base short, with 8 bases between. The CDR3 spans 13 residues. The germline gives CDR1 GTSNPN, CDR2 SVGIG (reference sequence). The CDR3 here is CAWSGGGSYEQYF. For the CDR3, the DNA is TGTGCCTGGAGTGGCGGCGGTTCCTACGAGCAGTACTTC.

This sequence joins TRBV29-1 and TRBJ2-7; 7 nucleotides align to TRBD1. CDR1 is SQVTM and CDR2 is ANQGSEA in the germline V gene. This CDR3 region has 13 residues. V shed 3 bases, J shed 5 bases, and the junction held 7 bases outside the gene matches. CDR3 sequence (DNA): TGCAGCGTTGATGCAGGGGGTTTCGACGAGCAGTACTTC. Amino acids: CSVDAGGFDEQYF.

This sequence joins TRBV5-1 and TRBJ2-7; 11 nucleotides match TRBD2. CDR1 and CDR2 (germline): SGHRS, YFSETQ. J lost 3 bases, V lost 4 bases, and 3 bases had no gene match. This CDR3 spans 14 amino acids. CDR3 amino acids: CASSTGLAGYEQYF. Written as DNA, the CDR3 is TGCGCCAGCAGCACAGGACTAGCGGGCTACGAGCAGTACTTC.

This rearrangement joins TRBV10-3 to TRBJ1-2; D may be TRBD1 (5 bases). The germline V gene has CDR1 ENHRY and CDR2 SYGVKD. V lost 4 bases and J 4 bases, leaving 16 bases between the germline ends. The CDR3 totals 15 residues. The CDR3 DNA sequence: TGTGCCATCAGTGTTGGGCAGGGCGCGGTCTATGGCTACACCTTC. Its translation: CAISVGQGAVYGYTF.

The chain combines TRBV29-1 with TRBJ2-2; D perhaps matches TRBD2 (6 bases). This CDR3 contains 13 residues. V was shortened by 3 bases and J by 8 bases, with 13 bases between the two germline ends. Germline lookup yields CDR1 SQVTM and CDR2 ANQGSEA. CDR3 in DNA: TGCAGCGTTGACGGCCGCGGGACTGGGGAGCTGTTTTTT. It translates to CSVDGRGTGELFF.

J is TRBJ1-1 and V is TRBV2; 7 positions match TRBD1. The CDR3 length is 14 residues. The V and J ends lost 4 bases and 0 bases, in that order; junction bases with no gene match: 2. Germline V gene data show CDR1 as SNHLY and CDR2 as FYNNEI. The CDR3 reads CASSGQGLNTEAFF. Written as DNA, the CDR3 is TGTGCCAGCAGTGGACAGGGTCTGAACACTGAAGCTTTCTTT.

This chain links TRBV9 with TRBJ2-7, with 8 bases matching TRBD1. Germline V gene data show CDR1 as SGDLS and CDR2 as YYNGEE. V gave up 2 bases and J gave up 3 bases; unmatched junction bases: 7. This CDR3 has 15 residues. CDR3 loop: CASSVSPGTGYEQYF. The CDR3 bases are TGTGCCAGCAGCGTTTCGCCCGGGACAGGCTACGAGCAGTACTTC.

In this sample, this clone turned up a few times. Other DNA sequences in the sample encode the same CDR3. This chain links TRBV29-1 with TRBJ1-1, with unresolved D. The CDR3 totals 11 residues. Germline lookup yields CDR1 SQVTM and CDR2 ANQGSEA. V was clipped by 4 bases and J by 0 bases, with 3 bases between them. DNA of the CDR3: TGCAGCGTTGGACTGAACACTGAAGCTTTCTTT. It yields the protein CSVGLNTEAFF.

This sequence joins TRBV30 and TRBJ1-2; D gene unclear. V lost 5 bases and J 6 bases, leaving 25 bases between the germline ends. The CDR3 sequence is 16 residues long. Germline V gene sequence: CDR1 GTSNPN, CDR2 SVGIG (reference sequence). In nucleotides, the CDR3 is TGTGCCTGGTCAGGAGTTGGGTCCCGGTATTGGGATGGCTACACCTTC. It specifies CAWSGVGSRYWDGYTF.

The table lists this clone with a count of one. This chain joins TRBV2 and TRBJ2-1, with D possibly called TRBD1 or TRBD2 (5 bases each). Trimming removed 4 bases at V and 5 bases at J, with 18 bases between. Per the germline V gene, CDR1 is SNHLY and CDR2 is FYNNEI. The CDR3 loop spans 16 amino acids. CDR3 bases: TGTGCCAGCAGTGTTAGACACGGGGCGTCCCACAATGAGCAGTTCTTC. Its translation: CASSVRHGASHNEQFF.

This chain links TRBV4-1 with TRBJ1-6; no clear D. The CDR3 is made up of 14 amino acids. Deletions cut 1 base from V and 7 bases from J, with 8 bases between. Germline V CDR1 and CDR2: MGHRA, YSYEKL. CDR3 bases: TGCGCCAGCAGCCAAGGGCCCGGGAATTCACCCCTCCACTTT. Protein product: CASSQGPGNSPLHF.

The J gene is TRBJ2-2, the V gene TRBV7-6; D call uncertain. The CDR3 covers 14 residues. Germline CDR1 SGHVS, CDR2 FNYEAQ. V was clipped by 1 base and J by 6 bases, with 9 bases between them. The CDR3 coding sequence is TGTGCCAGCAGCTTAGTTAATAGGGCCGGGGAGCTGTTTTTT. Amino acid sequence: CASSLVNRAGELFF.

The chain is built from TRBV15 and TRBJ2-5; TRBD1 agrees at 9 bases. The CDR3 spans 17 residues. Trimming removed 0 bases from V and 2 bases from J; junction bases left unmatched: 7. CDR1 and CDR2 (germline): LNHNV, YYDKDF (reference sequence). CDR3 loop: CATSRDLRQGGQETQYF. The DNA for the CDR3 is TGTGCCACCAGCAGAGATCTGAGACAGGGGGGGCAAGAGACCCAGTACTTC. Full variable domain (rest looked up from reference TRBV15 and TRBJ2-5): DAMVIQNPRYQVTQFGKPVTLSCSQTLNHNVMYWYQQKSSQAPKLLFHYYDKDFNNEADTPDNFQSRRPNTSFCFLDIRSPGLGDTAMYLCATSRDLRQGGQETQYFGPGTRLLVL.

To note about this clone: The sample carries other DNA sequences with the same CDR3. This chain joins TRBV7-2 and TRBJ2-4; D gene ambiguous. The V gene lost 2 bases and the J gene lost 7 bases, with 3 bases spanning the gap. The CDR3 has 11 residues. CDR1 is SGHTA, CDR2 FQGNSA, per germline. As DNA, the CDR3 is TGTGCCAGCAGCTTAAAGAACATTCAGTACTTC. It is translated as CASSLKNIQYF.

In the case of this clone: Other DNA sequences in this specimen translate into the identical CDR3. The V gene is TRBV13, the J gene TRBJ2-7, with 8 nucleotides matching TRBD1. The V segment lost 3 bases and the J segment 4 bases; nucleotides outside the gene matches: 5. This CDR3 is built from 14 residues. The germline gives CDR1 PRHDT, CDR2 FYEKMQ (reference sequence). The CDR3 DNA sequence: TGTGCCAGCAGCTTGAGGACAGGGACTTACGAGCAGTACTTC. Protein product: CASSLRTGTYEQYF.

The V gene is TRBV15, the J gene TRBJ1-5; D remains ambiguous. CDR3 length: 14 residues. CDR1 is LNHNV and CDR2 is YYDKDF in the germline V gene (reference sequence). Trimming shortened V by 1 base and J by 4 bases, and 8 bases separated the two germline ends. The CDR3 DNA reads TGTGCCACCAGCAGAGGAAAGTGGAATCAGCCCCAGCATTTT. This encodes CATSRGKWNQPQHF.

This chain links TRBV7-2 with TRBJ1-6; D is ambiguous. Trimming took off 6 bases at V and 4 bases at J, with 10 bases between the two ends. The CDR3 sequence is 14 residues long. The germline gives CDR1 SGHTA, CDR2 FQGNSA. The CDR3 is CASSSDGYNSPLHF. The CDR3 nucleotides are TGTGCCAGCAGTTCGGATGGTTATAATTCACCCCTCCACTTT.

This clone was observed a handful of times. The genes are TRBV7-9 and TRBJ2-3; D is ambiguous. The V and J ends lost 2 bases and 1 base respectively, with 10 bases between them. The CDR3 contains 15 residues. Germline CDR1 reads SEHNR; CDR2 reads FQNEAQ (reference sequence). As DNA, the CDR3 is TGTGCCAGCAGCTTACGGATAGGCGGCACAGATACGCAGTATTTT. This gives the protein CASSLRIGGTDTQYF.

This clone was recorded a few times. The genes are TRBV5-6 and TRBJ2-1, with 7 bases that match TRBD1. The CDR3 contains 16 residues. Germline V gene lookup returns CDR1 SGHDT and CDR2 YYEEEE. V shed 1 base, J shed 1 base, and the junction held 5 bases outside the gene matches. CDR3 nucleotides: TGTGCCAGCAGCTTGTTGGGACAGAGTTCCTACAATGAGCAGTTCTTC. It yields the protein CASSLLGQSSYNEQFF.

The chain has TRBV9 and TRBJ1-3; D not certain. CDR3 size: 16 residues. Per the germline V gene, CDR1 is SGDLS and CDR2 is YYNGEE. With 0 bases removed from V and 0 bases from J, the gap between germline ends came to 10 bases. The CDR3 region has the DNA TGTGCCAGCAGCGTAGCTGGACCGACCTCTGGAAACACCATATATTTT. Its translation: CASSVAGPTSGNTIYF.